This T cell receptor gamma chain was sequenced during a study of gamma delta lymphoproliferative disorders and STAT genes. Study-level information: At least 50 ng of genomic DNA went into each LymphoTrack Dx TCRG Assay library. Study-level points and caveats: Nearly all major patient gamma and delta clonotypes were public; only a couple of gamma clonotypes were disease-private. Delta repertoires did not separate groups, but patient gamma repertoires clustered apart. Low-frequency NGS calls may be less specific, so public or private leukemic clones need confirmation.

TCRdb ran CATT on the multiplex PCR reads. The repertoire consists of 1,500 to 2,000 gamma-chain clones, with over 8.5% occurring once and the leading ten covering roughly 35%. In this sample, this clone is medium-sized (0.01 to 0.1%). Its antigen remains unknown. The germline gives CDR1 GITISATS, CDR2 ISYDGTV (reference sequence). This CDR3 region has 12 residues. V trimming: 0 bases; J trimming: 5 bases; junction bases outside the gene matches: 1. PBMCs from patients and controls supplied the genomic DNA for sequencing. This chain uses TRGV9 with TRGJ1 or TRGJ2. Here the J gene came from matching the DNA to germline, since TCRdb omits it. The sample was blood. This sequence originates from a human donor in good health. This CDR3 is CALWEVHYKKLF. CDR3 in DNA: TGTGCCTTGTGGGAGGTGCATTATAAGAAACTCTTT.